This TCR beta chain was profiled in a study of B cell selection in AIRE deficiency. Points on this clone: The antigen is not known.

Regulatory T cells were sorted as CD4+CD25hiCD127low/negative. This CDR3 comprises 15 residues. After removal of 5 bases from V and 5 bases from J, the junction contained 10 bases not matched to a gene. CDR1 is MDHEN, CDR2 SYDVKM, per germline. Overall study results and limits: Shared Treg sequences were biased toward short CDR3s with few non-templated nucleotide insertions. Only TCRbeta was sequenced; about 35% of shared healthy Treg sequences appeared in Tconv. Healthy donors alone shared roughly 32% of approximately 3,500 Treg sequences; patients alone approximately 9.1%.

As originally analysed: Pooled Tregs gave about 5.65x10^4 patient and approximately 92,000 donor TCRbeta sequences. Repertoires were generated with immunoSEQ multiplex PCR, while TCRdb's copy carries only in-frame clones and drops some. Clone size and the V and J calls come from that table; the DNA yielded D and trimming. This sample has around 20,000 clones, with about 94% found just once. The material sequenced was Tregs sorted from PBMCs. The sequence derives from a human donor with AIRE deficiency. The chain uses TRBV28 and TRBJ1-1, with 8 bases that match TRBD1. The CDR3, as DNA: TGTGCCAGCAGTGGCCAGGGGGCGGGGGAAACTGAAGCTTTCTTT. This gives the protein CASSGQGAGETEAFF.